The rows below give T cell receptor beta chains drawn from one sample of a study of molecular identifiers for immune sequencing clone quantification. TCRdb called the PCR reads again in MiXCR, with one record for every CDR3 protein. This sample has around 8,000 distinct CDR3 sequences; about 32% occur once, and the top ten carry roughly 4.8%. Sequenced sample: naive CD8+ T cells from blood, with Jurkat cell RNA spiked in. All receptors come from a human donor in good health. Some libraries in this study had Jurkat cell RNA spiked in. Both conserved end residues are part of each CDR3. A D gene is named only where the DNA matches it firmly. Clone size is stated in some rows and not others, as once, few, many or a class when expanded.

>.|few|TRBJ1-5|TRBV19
TGTGCCAGTAGTTACGGGAGCCGGGCGCACAATCAGCCCCAGCATTTT
CASSYGSRAHNQPQHF
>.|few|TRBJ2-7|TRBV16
TGTGCCAGCAGCCACTCGGCAGATACCCTCGAGCAGTACTTC
CASSHSADTLEQYF
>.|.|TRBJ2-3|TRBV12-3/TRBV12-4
TGTGCCAGCAGTTTTGGGACCCACACAGATACGCAGTATTTT
CASSFGTHTDTQYF
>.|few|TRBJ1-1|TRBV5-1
TGCGCCAGCAGCCCGCCTATGAACACTGAAGCTTTCTTT
CASSPPMNTEAFF
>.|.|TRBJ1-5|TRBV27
TGTGCCAGCAGTCCCAGGGGTGGCGGACAGCCCCAGCATTTT
CASSPRGGGQPQHF
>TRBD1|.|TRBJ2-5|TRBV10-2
TGCGCCACTGGGGGACAGATCCAAGAGACCCAGTACTTC
CATGGQIQETQYF
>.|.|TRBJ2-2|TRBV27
TGTGCCAGCAGTTTATGGGGTTCCACCGGGGAGCTGTTTTTT
CASSLWGSTGELFF
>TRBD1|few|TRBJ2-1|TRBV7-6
TGTGCCAGCAGCCCCTTACAGGGGTCGGGCAATGAGCAGTTCTTC
CASSPLQGSGNEQFF
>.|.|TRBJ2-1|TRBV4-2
TGTGCCAGCAGCCAGGGCTCCAATGAGCAGTTCTTC
CASSQGSNEQFF
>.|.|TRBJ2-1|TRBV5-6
TGTGCCAGCAGCTTGGGCGTGACCATGGATGAGCAGTTCTTC
CASSLGVTMDEQFF
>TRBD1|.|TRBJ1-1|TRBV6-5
TGTGCCGCTAGGACAGGCCCGAACACTGAAGCTTTCTTT
CAARTGPNTEAFF
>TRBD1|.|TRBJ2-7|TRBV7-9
TGTGCCAGCCAGGACAGGACCTACGAGCAGTACTTC
CASQDRTYEQYF
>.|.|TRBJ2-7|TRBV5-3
TGTGCCAGCAGCTTGTCGGCCGGCAGCTACGAGCAGTACTTC
CASSLSAGSYEQYF
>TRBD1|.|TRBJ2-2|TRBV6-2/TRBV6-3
TGTGCCAGCAGGGGACAGTTCACCGGGGAGCTGATTTTT
CASRGQFTGELIF
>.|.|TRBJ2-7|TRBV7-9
TGTGCCAGCAGTCTAGGGGGGGCGCCTTACGAGCAGTACTTC
CASSLGGAPYEQYF
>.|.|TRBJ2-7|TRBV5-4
TGTGCCAGCCGCAGAGGGGGGAGCCACGAGCAGTACTTC
CASRRGGSHEQYF
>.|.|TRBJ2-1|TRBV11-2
TGTGCCAGCAGCTTTGGGGTGTATACCTACGATGAGCAGTTCTTC
CASSFGVYTYDEQFF
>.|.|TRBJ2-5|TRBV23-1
TGTGCCAGCAGTCTTCGCTGGGGGAGGGACACCCAGTACTTT
CASSLRWGRDTQYF
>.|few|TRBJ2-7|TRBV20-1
TGCAGTGCTAGAAGACAGGCCTCCTACGAGCAGTACTTC
CSARRQASYEQYF
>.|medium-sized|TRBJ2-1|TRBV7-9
TGTGCCAGCAGGGGGGCCAGCTCCTACAATGAGCAGTTCTTC
CASRGASSYNEQFF
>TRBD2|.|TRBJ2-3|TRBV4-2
TGTGCCAGCAGCCAAGTGGAGCTGCTAGCGGGAGGTGCAGATACGCAGTATTTT
CASSQVELLAGGADTQYF
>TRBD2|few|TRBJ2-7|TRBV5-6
TGTGCCAGCAGCGCGGGGGGACACTACGAGCAGTACTTC
CASSAGGHYEQYF
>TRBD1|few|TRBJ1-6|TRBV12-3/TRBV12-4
TGTGCCAGCAGTTCCACAGGGGGATATTCACCCCTCCACTTT
CASSSTGGYSPLHF
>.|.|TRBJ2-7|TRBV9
TGTGCCAGCAGCCCGACAGACACCTACGAGCAGTACTTC
CASSPTDTYEQYF
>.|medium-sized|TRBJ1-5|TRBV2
TGTGCCAGCAGTGAAGGCGCAGGTCCAGATCAGCCCCAGCATTTT
CASSEGAGPDQPQHF
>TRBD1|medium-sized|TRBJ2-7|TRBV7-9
TGTGCCAGCAGGCCTGGACAGGGGAAGATCGAGCAGTACTTC
CASRPGQGKIEQYF
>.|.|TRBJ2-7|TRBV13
TGTGCCAGCAGCTTAGCGGAAGGCCTCTCCTACGAGCAGTACTTC
CASSLAEGLSYEQYF
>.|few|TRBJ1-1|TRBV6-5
TGTGCCAGGGTCACTGAAGCTTTCTTT
CARVTEAFF
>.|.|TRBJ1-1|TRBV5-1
TGCGCCAGCAGCTTGGCGGGAAACACTGAAGCTTTCTTT
CASSLAGNTEAFF
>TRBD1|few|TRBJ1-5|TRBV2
TGTGCCAGCAGGCTAGGGACAGGGGGAAATCAGCCCCAGCATTTT
CASRLGTGGNQPQHF
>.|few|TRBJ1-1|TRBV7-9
TGTGCCAGCATCCAGGGTAGTCACCCTGAAGCTTTCTTT
CASIQGSHPEAFF
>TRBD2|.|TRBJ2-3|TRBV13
TGTGCCAGCAGCCGGACTAGCGGGACCACAGATACGCAGTATTTT
CASSRTSGTTDTQYF
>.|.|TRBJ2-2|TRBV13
TGTGCCAGCTCGGAGGCGGGAATGAACACCGGGGAGCTGTTTTTT
CASSEAGMNTGELFF
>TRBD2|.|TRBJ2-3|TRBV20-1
TGCAGTGCTTCCACTAGCGGGAGAGTCGCAGATACGCAGTATTTT
CSASTSGRVADTQYF
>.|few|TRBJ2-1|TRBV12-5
TGTGCTAGTGGCGGGAGCGAGTCCTACAATGAGCAGTTCTTC
CASGGSESYNEQFF
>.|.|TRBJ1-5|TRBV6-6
TGTGCCAGCAGTTACTACAGCAATCAGCCCCAGCATTTT
CASSYYSNQPQHF
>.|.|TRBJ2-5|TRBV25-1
TGTGCCAGCAGTGATCGGGTCGTGAGTATGGAGACCCAGTACTTC
CASSDRVVSMETQYF
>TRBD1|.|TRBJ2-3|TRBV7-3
TGTGCCAGCAGCCCACACGGGACAGCTACGCAGTATTTT
CASSPHGTATQYF
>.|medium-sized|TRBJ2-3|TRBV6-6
TGTGCCAGCAGTTACTCTCCGGGAGATGCAGATACGCAGTATTTT
CASSYSPGDADTQYF
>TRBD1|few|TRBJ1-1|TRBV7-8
TGTGCCAGCAGCCCGGCCGGGACAGGGGGCTATACTGAAGCTTTCTTT
CASSPAGTGGYTEAFF
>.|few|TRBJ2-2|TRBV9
TGTGCCAGCAGCGTGGGAACCGGGGAGCTGTTTTTT
CASSVGTGELFF
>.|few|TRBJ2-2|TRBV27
TGTGCCAGCAGTTTTGTACAGGGTGGTACCGGGGAGCTGTTTTTT
CASSFVQGGTGELFF
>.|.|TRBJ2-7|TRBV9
TGTGCCAGCACCGTGAGTAGGACCATCCCGGCGGGGGAGCAGTACTTC
CASTVSRTIPAGEQYF
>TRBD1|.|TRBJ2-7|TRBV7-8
TGTGCCAGCAGCCCGACCAGGACAGGGCCCTCCTACGAGCAGTACTTC
CASSPTRTGPSYEQYF
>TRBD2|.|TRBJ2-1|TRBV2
TGTGCCATCCCAACGGCTAGCGGGAGATACAATGAGCAGTTCTTC
CAIPTASGRYNEQFF
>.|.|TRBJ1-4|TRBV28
TGTGCCAGCGGGCAGACAACTAATGAAAAACTGTTTTTT
CASGQTTNEKLFF
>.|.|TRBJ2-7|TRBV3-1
TGTGCCAGCAGCCAAGCCGGGCCTCCGAACGTCGAGCAGTACTTC
CASSQAGPPNVEQYF
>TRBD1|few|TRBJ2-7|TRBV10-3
TGTGCCATCAGCCCTGGACAGGGGTACGAGCAGTACTTC
CAISPGQGYEQYF
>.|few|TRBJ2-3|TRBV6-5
TGTGCCTGCAGTTACTCAGGGGATACGCAGTATTTT
CACSYSGDTQYF
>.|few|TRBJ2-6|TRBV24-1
TGTGCCACCAGTGATTTTAGACGGACTGGGGCCAACGTCCTGACTTTC
CATSDFRRTGANVLTF
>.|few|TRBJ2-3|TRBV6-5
TGTGCCAGCAGCACCCCTACCCTTGGAGATACGCAGTATTTT
CASSTPTLGDTQYF
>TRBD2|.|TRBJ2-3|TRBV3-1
TGTGCCAGCAGCCACCCCGGACTAGCGGGGTTCACAGATACGCAGTATTTT
CASSHPGLAGFTDTQYF
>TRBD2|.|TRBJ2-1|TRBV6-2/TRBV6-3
TGTGCCAGCAGTTACAGTCTAGCGGGACTCAATGAGCAGTTCTTC
CASSYSLAGLNEQFF
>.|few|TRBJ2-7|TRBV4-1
TGCGCCAGCAGCCAGACGACAGGCTACGAGCAGTACTTC
CASSQTTGYEQYF
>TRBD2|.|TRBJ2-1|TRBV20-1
TGCAGTGCTAGAGATCTGGGCGGGGTAGCGGGAGAGGATGAGCAGTTCTTC
CSARDLGGVAGEDEQFF